These 11 T cell receptor beta chains originate from one sample sequenced in a study of blood T cell repertoires in COVID-19. The assay was immunoSEQ multiplex PCR, and TCRdb's table has in-frame clones only and misses some. The table has nearly 300,000 clones, roughly nine tenths seen once; the top ten hold 2.5% to 3.5%. The sequenced sample was PBMCs or T cells enriched from blood (not recorded which). The receptors here all came from a woman between 50 and 59 years old who had been exposed to COVID-19.

The chain combines TRBV3-1 (or the pseudogene TRBV3-2) with TRBJ1-3; possible D gene TRBD1, 6 bases. Trimming took off 0 bases at V and 0 bases at J, with 9 bases between the two ends. CDR1 LGHDT and CDR2 YNNKEL come from the germline V gene (reference sequence). The CDR3 extends over 16 amino acids. The DNA for the CDR3 is TGTGCCAGCAGCCAAGAGTACAGGGACTCTGGAAACACCATATATTTT. Residues: CASSQEYRDSGNTIYF.

This clone was detected only once. The rearrangement uses TRBV18 and TRBJ1-1, with D tentatively TRBD1 (5 bases). Germline assignment: CDR1 KGHSH and CDR2 LQKENI. Trimming took off 4 bases at V and 1 base at J, with 13 bases between the two ends. The length of the CDR3 is 15 residues. CDR3 bases: TGTGCCAGCTCACGAGAACAGGCTCGGAACACTGAAGCTTTCTTT. Translated: CASSREQARNTEAFF.

The rearrangement joins TRBV10-3 to TRBJ1-5, with D maybe TRBD1 (5 bases). In germline, CDR1 is ENHRY, CDR2 SYGVKD. The CDR3 totals 16 residues. Trimming shortened V by 6 bases and J by 2 bases, and 17 bases separated the two germline ends. The CDR3 sequence: CAIRAGGGEGNQPQHF. In nucleotides, the CDR3 is TGTGCCATCAGAGCCGGGGGAGGGGAGGGCAATCAGCCCCAGCATTTT.

This clone has only one observation. The chain combines TRBV3-1 (or the pseudogene TRBV3-2) with TRBJ2-7; a possible D gene is TRBD1 (5 bases). Germline V lookup: CDR1 LGHDT, CDR2 YNNKEL (reference sequence). The CDR3 spans 15 residues. V lost 2 bases and J lost 2, with 13 bases in between. CDR3 DNA: TGTGCCAGCAGCCAAATGCTAACAGGCACCTACGAGCAGTACTTC. This codes for CASSQMLTGTYEQYF.

A few counts support this clone. The V and J genes are TRBV4-2 and TRBJ2-3; TRBD1 matches at 11 bases. V lost 4 bases to trimming and J lost 3 bases; unmatched junction nucleotides: 9. Per the germline V gene, CDR1 is LGHNA and CDR2 is YNFKEQ. The CDR3 covers 17 residues. In DNA form, the CDR3 reads TGTGCCAGCAGCCTCTCATATGGACAGGGGGCAACAGATACGCAGTATTTT. This sequence encodes CASSLSYGQGATDTQYF.

DNA for the CDR3: TGTGCCAGTAGTATGAGCGGGGGGGGCTCCTACGAGCAGTACTTC. Residues: CASSMSGGGSYEQYF. The rearrangement links TRBV19 to TRBJ2-7, with 10 bases that match TRBD2. V shed 3 bases, J shed 0 bases, and the junction held 2 bases outside the gene matches. This CDR3 spans 15 amino acids. Germline CDR1 reads LNHDA; CDR2 reads SQIVND (reference sequence).

The rearrangement links TRBV12-3 or TRBV12-4 to TRBJ1-1; D remains unclear. This CDR3 is built from 12 residues. The V and J ends lost 5 bases and 6 bases respectively, with 10 bases between them. This chain's CDR3 is CASSPGVPEAFF. The CDR3 bases are TGTGCCAGCAGTCCGGGAGTCCCTGAAGCTTTCTTT.

The V call is TRBV9, the J call TRBJ1-5, with no clear D. Germline CDR1 and CDR2: SGDLS and YYNGEE. The CDR3 sequence is 15 residues long. The V and J ends lost 4 bases and 5 bases respectively, with 16 bases between them. The chain's CDR3 is CASSPGLGRHQPQHF. The CDR3 DNA reads as TGTGCCAGCAGCCCCGGCCTAGGGAGACATCAGCCCCAGCATTTT. Drawing the rest from reference TRBV9 and TRBJ1-5, the complete variable domain is DSGVTQTPKHLITATGQRVTLRCSPRSGDLSVYWYQQSLDQGLQFLIQYYNGEERAKGNILERFSAQQFPDLHSELNLSSLELGDSALYFCASSPGLGRHQPQHFGDGTRLSIL.

This clone was counted between two and nine times. The rearrangement joins TRBV2 to TRBJ2-7; no reliable D call. The CDR3 runs to 13 residues. Per the germline V gene, CDR1 is SNHLY and CDR2 is FYNNEI. Trimming took off 3 bases at V and 4 bases at J, with 10 bases between the two ends. CDR3 sequence: CASSDNAGYEQYF. The DNA of the CDR3 is TGTGCCAGCAGTGATAATGCCGGGTACGAGCAGTACTTC.

This chain uses TRBV28 with TRBJ1-4; tentative D call: TRBD1 (5 bases). This CDR3 is 16 amino acids long. CDR1 is MDHEN and CDR2 is SYDVKM in the germline V gene. Trimming removed 7 bases at V and 0 bases at J, with 15 bases between. The CDR3 DNA reads TGTGCCAGCAAAGTCTCGGGGGGTCCAACTAATGAAAAACTGTTTTTT. This translates into CASKVSGGPTNEKLFF.

V usage is TRBV5-1 and J usage is TRBJ1-4, with 7 positions matching TRBD1. Germline-derived CDR1 and CDR2 are SGHRS and YFSETQ. V lost 4 bases, J lost 4 bases, and 10 bases stayed unmatched. The CDR3 runs to 16 residues. Here the CDR3 reads CASSPATTGNNEKLFF. Written as DNA, the CDR3 is TGCGCCAGCAGCCCCGCTACGACAGGGAATAATGAAAAACTGTTTTTT.